This T cell receptor beta chain was documented in a study of early stage breast cancer tumors. Study-level findings and limits: Most shared enriched TCRB sequences were commonly generated ones. Compared with adjacent normal breast, tumors showed about 2.4-fold denser, more clonal T cells.

The table came from immunoSEQ multiplex PCR; TCRdb's copy has only in-frame clones and leaves some out. Of 25,000 to 30,000 clones listed, approximately 84% are singletons. On this clone itself: Its antigen remains unidentified.

This CDR3 region has 15 residues. With 5 bases removed from V and 1 base from J, the gap between germline ends came to 14 bases. CDR1 and CDR2 from the germline V gene are SGHAT and FQNNGV. The sample was blood. V and J are TRBV11-2 and TRBJ2-5; D may match TRBD1 or TRBD2 (6 bases each). This TCR was sampled from a person aged 50 to 59 with breast cancer. In DNA form, the CDR3 reads TGTGCCAGCAGCCCGGGGGCCTACGGCCAAGAGACCCAGTACTTC. It yields the protein CASSPGAYGQETQYF.